This TCR beta chain was profiled in a study of Graves' ophthalmopathy and Graves' hyperthyroidism. Study-wide findings and caveats: Sensitivity reached 85% to 90% and specificity 75% to 82% for a 13-signature model separating ophthalmopathy from stable hyperthyroidism.

The CDR3 totals 15 residues. With 1 base removed from V and 4 bases from J, the gap between germline ends came to 14 bases. For repertoire sequencing, the TCR beta CDR3 regions were amplified from RNA transcripts. HTBI primers were employed in first-round RT-PCR, then a second-round multiplex PCR followed. TCRdb reanalysed the multiplex PCR reads using MiXCR and keeps one entry per CDR3 protein. This table holds under 350,000 distinct CDR3 sequences, roughly a sixth found once. This clonotype was observed many times. Its target is unknown. This clonotype was obtained from an adult man with Graves' ophthalmopathy. The chain is built from TRBV12-3 or TRBV12-4 and TRBJ2-7; perhaps TRBD2 as D (7 bases). Sequenced material: peripheral blood. CDR3 loop: CASSLGGGAGYEQYF. The CDR3 DNA is TGTGCCAGCAGTTTAGGGGGGGGGGCTGGTTACGAGCAGTACTTC.